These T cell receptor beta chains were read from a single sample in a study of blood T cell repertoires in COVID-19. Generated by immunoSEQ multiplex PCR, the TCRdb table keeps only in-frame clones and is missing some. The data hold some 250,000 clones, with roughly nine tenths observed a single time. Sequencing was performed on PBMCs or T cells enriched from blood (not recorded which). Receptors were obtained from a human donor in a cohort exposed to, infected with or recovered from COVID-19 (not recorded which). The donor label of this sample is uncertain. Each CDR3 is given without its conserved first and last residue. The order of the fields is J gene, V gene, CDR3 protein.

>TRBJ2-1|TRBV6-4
ASSREGLAGYNEQF
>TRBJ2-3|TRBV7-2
ASSPGLMDTQY
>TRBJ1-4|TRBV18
ASRGSTNEKLF
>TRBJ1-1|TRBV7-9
ASDSMNTEAF
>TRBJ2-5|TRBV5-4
ASSPGGGLRETQY
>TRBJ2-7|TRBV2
ASEVVNGQGRGYEQY
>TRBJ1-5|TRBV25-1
AAGGSNQPQH
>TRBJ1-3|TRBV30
AWSGQSGNTIY
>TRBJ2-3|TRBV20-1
SASGLAGLGSTDTQY
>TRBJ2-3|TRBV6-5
ASSWGDRDTDTQY
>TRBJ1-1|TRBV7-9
ASSLGTGTEAF
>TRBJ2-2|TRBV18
ASSPRGQDTGELF
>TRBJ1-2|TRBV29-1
SVEAGQGNYGYT
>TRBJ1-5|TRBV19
ASSTTGGRGQPQH
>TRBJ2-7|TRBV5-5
ASSSGPGSPYEQY
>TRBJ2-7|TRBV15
ATSLAGATYEQY
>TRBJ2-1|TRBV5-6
ASVFYNEQF
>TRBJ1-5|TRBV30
AWGQRNNQPQH
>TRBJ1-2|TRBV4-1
ASSPGQGHGYT
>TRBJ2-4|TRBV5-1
ASSSDRGGIQY
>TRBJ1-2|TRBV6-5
ASTGGPDGYT
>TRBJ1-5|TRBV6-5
ASSYSAGFGNQPQH
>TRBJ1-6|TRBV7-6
ASSLELGDSSPLH
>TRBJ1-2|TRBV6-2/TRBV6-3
ASSPTFRGRSWGYT
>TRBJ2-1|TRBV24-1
ATSGTSGGSYNEQF
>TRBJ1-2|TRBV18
ASSPDPVGGGYT
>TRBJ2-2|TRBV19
ASITGGAVGELF
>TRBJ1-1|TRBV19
AALKENTEAF
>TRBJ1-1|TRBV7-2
ASSSGQGTEAF
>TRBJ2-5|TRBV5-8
ASSRTSGGAKTQY
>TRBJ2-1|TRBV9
ASSVVSSGNEQF
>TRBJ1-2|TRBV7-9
ASSSGQGAPDGYT
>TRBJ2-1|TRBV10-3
AITWTGVYNEQF
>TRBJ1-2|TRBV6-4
ASSPYSGHYGYT
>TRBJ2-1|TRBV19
ASSIAHRYNEQF
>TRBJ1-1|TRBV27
ASNRQRGGTEAF
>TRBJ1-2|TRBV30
AWSVGRLA
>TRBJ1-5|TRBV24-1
ATSDPTGAQPQH
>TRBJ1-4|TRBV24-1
ATSDLLGLGGRRTNEKLF
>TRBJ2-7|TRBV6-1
ASSENRAYEQY
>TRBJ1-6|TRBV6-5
ATRGGPNSPLH
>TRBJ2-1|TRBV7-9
ASSGRLAGDYNEQF
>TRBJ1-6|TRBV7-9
ASSFGTPDNSPLH
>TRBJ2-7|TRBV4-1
ASSPRQSYEQY
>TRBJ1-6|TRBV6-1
ASSEIPGQGNSPLH
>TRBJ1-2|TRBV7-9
ASSLDMRGYT